Each of the 19 T cell receptor beta chains below was sequenced from the same sample in a study of blood T cell repertoires in COVID-19. Here immunoSEQ multiplex PCR was the method, and the copy in TCRdb shows in-frame clones only, minus some. Here the sample spans about 55,000 clones, about 90% being singletons. The sequenced sample consisted of peripheral blood. All receptors derive from a man aged 55 to 70 with acute or convalescent COVID-19.

CDR3 nucleotides: TGTGCCAGCAGCCAACGGGGACTAGCGGGAGATACGCAGTATTTT. It specifies CASSQRGLAGDTQYF. The chain links TRBV7-8 to TRBJ2-3; the match to TRBD2 covers 12 bases. After removal of 5 bases from V and 5 bases from J, the junction contained 5 bases not matched to a gene. Germline CDR1 reads SGHVS; CDR2 reads FQNEAQ. This CDR3 comprises 15 residues.

V usage is TRBV7-2 and J usage is TRBJ1-1, with D perhaps matching TRBD1 (5 bases). Trimming pared 3 bases from V and 5 bases from J, leaving 10 bases between. This CDR3 is 13 amino acids long. Germline assignment: CDR1 SGHTA and CDR2 FQGNSA. The CDR3 loop reads CASSFTGITEAFF. The CDR3 region has the DNA TGTGCCAGCAGCTTCACAGGCATAACTGAAGCTTTCTTT. The entire variable domain, with the rest obtained from reference TRBV7-2 and TRBJ1-1, is as follows: GAGVSQSPSNKVTEKGKDVELRCDPISGHTALYWYRQSLGQGLEFLIYFQGNSAPDKSGLPSDRFSAERTGGSVSTLTIQRTQQEDSAVYLCASSFTGITEAFFGQGTRLTVV.

This chain uses TRBV6-5 with TRBJ2-5; no definite D call. In germline, CDR1 is MNHEY, CDR2 SVGAGI. V was clipped by 4 bases and J by 5 bases, with 11 bases between them. The length of the CDR3 is 13 residues. The CDR3 region has the DNA TGTGCCAGCAGTTCGGAGTTCCTGGAGACCCAGTACTTC. This codes for CASSSEFLETQYF.

The chain has TRBV24-1 and TRBJ2-3; 8 bases match TRBD1. This CDR3 contains 17 residues. Germline trimming cut 3 bases from V and 1 base from J; bases unmatched to any gene: 8. CDR1 and CDR2 from the germline V gene are KGHDR and SFDVKD. CDR3 protein: CATSDGRTGLGTDTQYF. CDR3 nucleotides: TGTGCCACCAGTGATGGCAGGACAGGGCTCGGCACAGATACGCAGTATTTT.

V and J are TRBV28 and TRBJ1-5, with D unresolved. This CDR3 comprises 15 residues. Between the trimmed V and J ends, which lost 1 base and 5 bases, there was a span of 12 bases. Germline CDR1 and CDR2: MDHEN and SYDVKM. CDR3 residues: CASSLSGSWDQPQHF. CDR3 coding DNA: TGTGCCAGCAGTTTATCCGGGTCTTGGGATCAGCCCCAGCATTTT.

V gene TRBV11-1 combines with J gene TRBJ1-3; 7 bases match TRBD1. Germline V gene sequence: CDR1 SGHAT, CDR2 FQDESV (reference sequence). J lost 0 bases, V lost 5 bases, and 7 bases had no gene match. The CDR3 spans 16 residues. The CDR3 sequence: CASSLTRDSSGNTIYF. CDR3 DNA: TGTGCCAGCAGCCTCACACGGGACAGCTCTGGAAACACCATATATTTT.

The chain is built from TRBV5-1 and TRBJ2-1; D possibly corresponds to TRBD1 (6 bases). The CDR3 consists of 15 residues. Trimming left V 6 bases short and J 6 bases short, with 19 bases between. Per the germline V gene, CDR1 is SGHRS and CDR2 is YFSETQ. In DNA, the CDR3 is TGCGCCAGCACCTCTGGATGGGGGCGAAGCAATGAGCAGTTCTTC. Its translation is CASTSGWGRSNEQFF.

This clone was observed a few times. The J gene is TRBJ1-2, the V gene TRBV29-1; possible D gene TRBD1, 6 bases. V was shortened by 3 bases and J by 8 bases, with 13 bases between the two germline ends. The CDR3 is 12 residues long. From germline, CDR1 is SQVTM and CDR2 ANQGSEA. The CDR3 DNA reads TGCAGCGTTGACCTTGGACAGTTAGGCTACACCTTC. The encoded protein is CSVDLGQLGYTF. Drawing the rest from reference TRBV29-1 and TRBJ1-2, the complete variable domain is SAVISQKPSRDICQRGTSLTIQCQVDSQVTMMFWYRQQPGQSLTLIATANQGSEATYESGFVIDKFPISRPNLTFSTLTVSNMSPEDSSIYLCSVDLGQLGYTFGSGTRLTVV.

The chain links TRBV6-5 to TRBJ1-4, with D perhaps matching TRBD1 (5 bases). The CDR3 consists of 13 residues. Germline V CDR1 and CDR2: MNHEY, SVGAGI. V gave up 11 bases and J gave up 4 bases, with 14 bases separating them. CDR3 region: CAGAQGFNEKLFF. The CDR3 DNA sequence: TGTGCCGGCGCTCAGGGATTTAATGAAAAACTGTTTTTT.

In this sample, this clone turned up a few times. The chain carries TRBV27 and TRBJ2-1; D is ambiguous. V lost 6 bases, J lost 2 bases, and 14 bases lay in between. The CDR3 runs 15 residues. Germline V gene data show CDR1 as MNHEY and CDR2 as SMNVEV (reference sequence). The CDR3 DNA follows: TGTGCCAGCAGCCCTTTGAGGCACACCTACAATGAGCAGTTCTTC. Translating gives CASSPLRHTYNEQFF.

The chain combines TRBV28 with TRBJ1-3; 8 bases line up with TRBD1. The V gene's germline CDR1 is MDHEN and CDR2 SYDVKM. There are 15 residues in the CDR3. J lost 7 bases, V lost 4 bases, and 9 bases had no gene match. CDR3: CASSSQGASGNTIYF. CDR3 nucleotide sequence: TGTGCCAGCAGTTCCCAGGGGGCATCGGGCAACACCATATATTTT.

J is TRBJ1-2 and V is TRBV29-1, with D possibly TRBD1 on 5 matching bases. This CDR3 comprises 11 residues. Trimming stripped 7 bases from V and 5 bases from J, with 11 bases between. The germline V gene encodes CDR1 SQVTM and CDR2 ANQGSEA. CDR3 protein: CSAGTDYGYTF. DNA of the CDR3: TGCAGCGCCGGGACTGATTATGGCTACACCTTC. Full variable domain (outside the CDR3, taken from reference TRBV29-1 and TRBJ1-2): SAVISQKPSRDICQRGTSLTIQCQVDSQVTMMFWYRQQPGQSLTLIATANQGSEATYESGFVIDKFPISRPNLTFSTLTVSNMSPEDSSIYLCSAGTDYGYTFGSGTRLTVV.

The rearrangement uses TRBV11-2 and TRBJ1-1; no firm D call. V lost 3 bases and J 1 base, leaving 6 bases between the germline ends. In germline, CDR1 is SGHAT, CDR2 FQNNGV. CDR3 size: 13 residues. The CDR3 sequence is CASSFPRNTEAFF. For the CDR3, the DNA is TGTGCCAGCAGCTTCCCCAGGAACACTGAAGCTTTCTTT.

The chain links TRBV10-3 to TRBJ2-1, with 11 bases identical to TRBD2. The CDR3 spans 15 residues. J gave up 4 bases and V 4 bases, and 3 bases lay outside the gene matches. Germline V gives CDR1 ENHRY, CDR2 SYGVKD. The DNA for the CDR3 is TGTGCCATCAGTGCCGGGACTAGCGGTTACAATGAGCAGTTCTTC. This translates into CAISAGTSGYNEQFF.

This sequence joins TRBV7-2 and TRBJ1-2; TRBD1 might be the D (6 bases). Trimming took off 5 bases at V and 6 bases at J, with 19 bases between the two ends. This CDR3 has 15 residues. The V gene's germline CDR1 is SGHTA and CDR2 FQGNSA. CDR3 residues: CASSPAGAQGNGYTF. In DNA, the CDR3 is TGTGCCAGCAGCCCTGCGGGGGCGCAGGGAAATGGCTACACCTTC.

The rearrangement uses TRBV9 and TRBJ1-2, with D unclear. The V end lost 2 bases, the J end lost 4 bases, and 18 bases lay between the germline ends. This CDR3 spans 16 amino acids. Germline V CDR1 and CDR2: SGDLS, YYNGEE. The CDR3 loop is CASSVDAGGGSYGYTF. DNA for the CDR3: TGTGCCAGCAGCGTTGACGCTGGAGGTGGATCCTATGGCTACACCTTC.

The chain employs TRBV5-4 and TRBJ2-2; tentatively, D is TRBD2 (5 bases). There are 15 residues in the CDR3. Germline loops: CDR1 SGHNT, CDR2 YYREEE (reference sequence). V shed 6 bases and J shed 4 bases, with 16 bases lying between them. CDR3 coding DNA: TGTGCCAGCATTCCGGACCGGAGGAGCACCGGGGAGCTGTTTTTT. This sequence encodes CASIPDRRSTGELFF. The variable domain in full, completed from reference TRBV5-4 and TRBJ2-2, reads ETGVTQSPTHLIKTRGQQVTLRCSSQSGHNTVSWYQQALGQGPQFIFQYYREEENGRGNFPPRFSGLQFPNYSSELNVNALELDDSALYLCASIPDRRSTGELFFGEGSRLTVL.

V usage is TRBV27 and J usage is TRBJ2-7; D is perhaps TRBD2 (7 bases). The CDR3 is 15 amino acids. V shed 3 bases and J shed 1 base, with 13 bases lying between them. In germline, CDR1 is MNHEY, CDR2 SMNVEV (reference sequence). The CDR3 sequence is CASSFGGLASYEQYF. CDR3 bases: TGTGCCAGCAGTTTCGGGGGGCTAGCGTCCTACGAGCAGTACTTC.

V gene TRBV6-5 combines with J gene TRBJ1-2; D is possibly TRBD1 (6 bases). This CDR3 spans 12 amino acids. V was shortened by 6 bases and J by 5 bases, with 10 bases between the two germline ends. CDR1 MNHEY and CDR2 SVGAGI come from the germline V gene. CDR3: CASSRGGYGYTF. As DNA, the CDR3 is TGTGCCAGCAGCAGAGGGGGTTATGGCTACACCTTC.